The subject of this entry is one TCR beta chain. This table comes from immunoSEQ multiplex PCR, and its TCRdb copy is limited to in-frame clones, with some not included. The table has roughly 2 million clones, approximately 95% seen once. This entry comes from a study of shared clonotypes between healthy human individuals. With V trimmed by 2 bases and J by 3 bases, 8 bases remained unmatched. In germline, CDR1 is WNHNN, CDR2 SYGVQD (reference sequence). The CDR3 extends over 16 amino acids. The genes are TRBV10-1 and TRBJ2-7; 9 bases are a match to TRBD1. The clonotype originates from a man aged 18 to 29 in good health. The source material was naive CD4+ T cells sorted from blood. The subset was: CD45RA+ positively selected. CDR3 region: CASSEAPGQGVYEQYF. The CDR3 DNA reads TGCGCCAGCAGTGAGGCCCCGGGACAGGGAGTCTACGAGCAGTACTTC.